This T cell receptor (beta chain) originates from a study of a mutant IDH1 vaccine in newly diagnosed glioma. Whole-study context: Investigators started vaccination 4-6 weeks after radiotherapy alone, or with temozolomide cycles. The study held visit V12 at week 35 and visit V13 at week 47. Earlier care involved radiotherapy, temozolomide, or both, and the majority received both.

Points on this clone: The antigen remains unidentified.

The time point: week 47, end of study. Every vaccination contained 300 ug of the mutant IDH1 20-mer peptide and was paired with topical imiquimod. The table came from immunoSEQ multiplex PCR; TCRdb's copy has only in-frame clones and leaves some out. The repertoire holds fewer than 95,000 clones, with roughly four fifths as singletons. The CDR3 totals 15 residues. V dropped 4 bases and J dropped 8; count of bases not matched to a gene: 9. The germline CDR1 and CDR2 sequences are SGHRS and YFSETQ. This TCR derives from a man aged 35-49 years with glioma. This chain connects TRBV5-1 to TRBJ1-6; 7 bases map to TRBD1. This material consisted of PBMCs, taken from a glioma patient whose treatment included an IDH1 peptide vaccine. The CDR3 sequence: CASSPRGYSDSPLHF. DNA for the CDR3: TGCGCCAGCAGCCCCAGGGGGTATTCGGATTCACCCCTCCACTTT.